This T cell receptor beta chain was observed in a study of CD8 T cells in Susac syndrome. With random hexamers, 0.5 to 1 ug RNA was reverse transcribed. In TCRdb, the immunoSEQ multiplex PCR reads were re-called with MiXCR into one record per CDR3 protein. Seen here are 170,000 or so distinct CDR3 sequences, over 85% observed once, and the top ten hold roughly 0.097%. V lost 5 bases, J lost 0 bases, and 13 bases lay in between. In germline, CDR1 is SGHRS, CDR2 YFSETQ. The CDR3 contains 15 residues. The specimen sequenced was CD4+ T cells from PBMCs. The chain recombines TRBV5-1 with TRBJ2-3; the D gene is possibly TRBD1 (5 bases). This clonotype was sampled from a human donor with multiple sclerosis. This CDR3 is CASRGQGSSTDTQYF. The CDR3 region has the DNA TGCGCCAGCAGGGGTCAGGGATCTAGCACAGATACGCAGTATTTT.